Listed below are T cell receptor beta chains from one sample, sequenced in a study of blood T cell repertoires in COVID-19. Clones were read by immunoSEQ multiplex PCR, and TCRdb kept only the in-frame ones, dropping some. The repertoire holds over 400,000 clones, with around 85% as singletons. Sequenced sample: peripheral blood. The receptors originated from a human donor in a cohort sampled during active COVID-19. Each CDR3 is given with its conserved first and last residue. D genes are given only for firm matches. The size entry is marked missing in some rows and otherwise reads once, few, many or a size class.

d_gene	abundance	j_gene	v_gene	CDR3aa	CDR3nt
NA	once	TRBJ2-2	TRBV11-2	CASSLFQRNTGELFF	TGTGCCAGCAGCTTATTTCAGCGTAACACCGGGGAGCTGTTTTTT
TRBD1	NA	TRBJ1-3	TRBV15	CATSRETGAGNTIYF	TGTGCCACCAGCAGAGAAACAGGGGCTGGAAACACCATATATTTT
NA	NA	TRBJ2-5	TRBV6-1	CASSEAGAGGQETQYF	TGTGCCAGCAGTGAAGCGGGGGCAGGCGGTCAAGAGACCCAGTACTTC
TRBD1	NA	TRBJ2-2	TRBV6-5	CASTGQGWTGELFF	TGTGCCAGCACGGGACAGGGGTGGACCGGGGAGCTGTTTTTT
NA	once	TRBJ2-5	TRBV4-3	CASSYLEGTQYF	TGCGCCAGCAGCTATCTCGAGGGGACCCAGTACTTC
NA	NA	TRBJ1-6	TRBV5-4	CASSSTEGGLHF	TGTGCCAGCAGCTCCACCGAAGGGGGCCTCCACTTT
NA	NA	TRBJ2-3	TRBV6-5	CASSYAGDTQYF	TGTGCCAGCAGTTACGCGGGAGATACGCAGTATTTT
NA	NA	TRBJ1-2	TRBV19	CASSASSTSFFNYGYTF	TGTGCCAGTAGTGCGAGTTCCACTTCCTTCTTTAACTATGGCTACACCTTC
NA	few	TRBJ2-7	TRBV6-1	CASSEPTDLSYEQYF	TGTGCCAGCAGTGAACCGACAGACCTCTCCTACGAGCAGTACTTC
NA	many	TRBJ1-2	TRBV9	CASSGGGRNYGYTF	TGTGCCAGCTCCGGGGGGGGGAGAAACTATGGCTACACCTTC
NA	NA	TRBJ2-5	TRBV7-2	CASSLLGQKQETQYF	TGTGCCAGCAGCTTGCTTGGGCAGAAACAAGAGACCCAGTACTTC
NA	NA	TRBJ1-6	TRBV30	CAWSPFHRDENSPLHF	TGTGCCTGGAGTCCATTTCACAGGGATGAGAATTCACCCCTCCACTTT
NA	NA	TRBJ2-2	TRBV9	CASSAPLGRDGNTGELFF	TGTGCCAGCAGCGCACCGCTGGGGCGGGATGGTAACACCGGGGAGCTGTTTTTT
NA	NA	TRBJ2-7	TRBV4-3	CASSQDLTGTSYEQYF	TGCGCCAGCAGCCAAGATCTCACAGGGACCTCCTACGAGCAGTACTTC
TRBD1	NA	TRBJ1-5	TRBV7-9	CASSSGGWGQPQHF	TGTGCCAGCAGCTCAGGGGGCTGGGGTCAGCCCCAGCATTTT
NA	NA	TRBJ2-1	TRBV7-2	CASSFESRRYNEQFF	TGTGCCAGCAGCTTTGAATCCCGGAGGTACAATGAGCAGTTCTTC
TRBD1	once	TRBJ2-7	TRBV6-6	CASSPRDRHYEQYF	TGTGCCAGCAGTCCCCGGGACAGACACTACGAGCAGTACTTC
TRBD2	NA	TRBJ2-1	TRBV27	CASRATSGRANEQFF	TGTGCCAGCAGGGCGACTAGCGGGAGGGCAAATGAGCAGTTCTTC
TRBD1	NA	TRBJ2-7	TRBV6-5	CAGTGYGYEQYF	TGTGCCGGGACAGGGTACGGGTACGAGCAGTACTTC
TRBD1	NA	TRBJ2-7	TRBV27	CASSLGQGSDEQYF	TGTGCCAGCAGTTTAGGACAGGGGAGCGACGAGCAGTACTTC
NA	NA	TRBJ2-5	TRBV7-2	CASSLRVQETQYF	TGTGCCAGCAGCTTACGTGTCCAAGAGACCCAGTACTTC
TRBD1	NA	TRBJ2-2	TRBV5-4	CASSSRDRDIGELFF	TGTGCCAGCAGCTCCCGGGACAGGGATATCGGGGAGCTGTTTTTT
TRBD2	NA	TRBJ2-1	TRBV19	CASSSLRGTSGRANEQFF	TGTGCCAGTAGTAGTCTCCGGGGGACTAGCGGGAGGGCCAATGAGCAGTTCTTC
TRBD1	NA	TRBJ1-1	TRBV5-4	CASSDQGDMTIFGAFF	TGTGCCAGCAGCGATCAGGGGGACATGACCATTTTCGGAGCTTTCTTT
NA	NA	TRBJ1-1	TRBV28	CASSLQLTNTEAFF	TGTGCCAGCAGTTTACAACTTACGAACACTGAAGCTTTCTTT
NA	NA	TRBJ1-5	TRBV6-6	CASSYSRQSSNQPQHF	TGTGCCAGCAGTTACTCGAGACAGTCTAGCAATCAGCCCCAGCATTTT
TRBD2	once	TRBJ2-5	TRBV28	CASSQPRGGHETQYF	TGTGCCAGCAGTCAACCCCGGGGGGGGCATGAGACCCAGTACTTC
NA	NA	TRBJ2-7	TRBV15	CATAREITYEQYF	TGTGCCACCGCACGGGAGATAACCTACGAGCAGTACTTC
NA	NA	TRBJ1-2	TRBV12-3/TRBV12-4	CASSPTTNYGYTF	TGTGCCAGCAGTCCGACTACTAACTATGGCTACACCTTC
NA	NA	TRBJ2-4	TRBV5-8	CASSTTVAKNIQYF	TGTGCCAGCAGCACGACAGTAGCCAAAAACATTCAGTACTTC
NA	NA	TRBJ1-1	TRBV30	CAWALTGNTEAFF	TGTGCCTGGGCTTTAACAGGGAACACTGAAGCTTTCTTT
NA	few	TRBJ1-2	TRBV6-5	CASSYAGGVYGYTF	TGTGCCAGCAGTTACGCCGGGGGGGTTTATGGCTACACCTTC
TRBD1	NA	TRBJ1-2	TRBV24-1	CATSDGQGRGYTF	TGTGCCACCAGTGATGGACAGGGGAGAGGGTACACCTTC
NA	NA	TRBJ2-7	TRBV7-2	CASSQGYGTTSPYEQYF	TGTGCCAGCTCCCAGGGGTACGGGACTACGAGTCCCTACGAGCAGTACTTC
NA	once	TRBJ1-6	TRBV10-3	CATVDSGHNSPLHF	TGTGCCACCGTAGACAGTGGACATAATTCACCCCTCCACTTT
NA	NA	TRBJ2-7	TRBV4-1	CASSSTTGRGEQYF	TGCGCCAGCAGCTCAACGACAGGTCGGGGCGAGCAGTACTTC
TRBD2	many	TRBJ2-1	TRBV11-3	CASSLTSVGIDEQFF	TGTGCCAGCAGCTTGACTAGCGTAGGGATCGATGAGCAGTTCTTC
NA	few	TRBJ1-5	TRBV6-1	CASSERGTFDPSQPQHF	TGTGCCAGCAGTGAAAGGGGGACATTTGACCCCAGTCAGCCCCAGCATTTT
NA	NA	TRBJ2-1	TRBV7-2	CASSFNRDNEQFF	TGTGCCAGCAGCTTCAACAGGGACAATGAGCAGTTCTTC
NA	once	TRBJ2-3	TRBV30	CAWSPADTQYF	TGTGCCTGGAGTCCGGCAGATACGCAGTATTTT